This TCR beta chain came from a study of T cells in Graves' hyperthyroidism and ophthalmopathy. The patients, who ranged from 18 to 65 in age, presented with newly diagnosed hyperthyroidism lasting under 2 months. Each diagnosis was grounded in clinical symptoms, serum thyroxine and TRAb, thyroid ultrasound, and orbital computed tomography. From roughly 9.2 ml of fresh peripheral blood, PBMCs were isolated. There were TCR beta CDR3 regions amplified from RNA transcripts. The TCR CDR3 was amplified in a first-round RT-PCR using the HTBI primer set. TCRdb fed the multiplex PCR reads into MiXCR, producing one record per CDR3 protein. The data show 600,000 to 850,000 distinct CDR3 sequences, over 15% seen once. V gave up 5 bases and J gave up 0 bases, with 11 bases separating them. The CDR3 is made up of 15 amino acids. Germline V gene sequence: CDR1 MNHEY, CDR2 SMNVEV (reference sequence). Study-level results: Blood samples included most of the expanded thyroid clonotypes exceeding 0.001.

There are a few counts of this clonotype. Its matching antigen is unknown. The receptor's source is a woman aged 50 to 65 with Graves' hyperthyroidism that later progressed to Graves' ophthalmopathy. Specimen: blood. The chain joins TRBV27 to TRBJ2-1; the D is unclear. CDR3 in amino acids: CASSPQPSSYNEQFF. CDR3 DNA sequence: TGTGCCAGCAGTCCCCAGCCGAGCTCCTACAATGAGCAGTTCTTC.